The 28 T cell receptor beta chains presented below share a single source sample, sequenced in a study of blood T cell repertoires in COVID-19. Using immunoSEQ multiplex PCR, the repertoire was profiled, and TCRdb retains in-frame clones only, with some absent. The table has 250,000 to 300,000 clones, around nine tenths seen once. Source material: peripheral blood. These receptors originate from a woman aged 25 to 39 with COVID-19, enrolled during active disease.

This clone was counted once. The rearrangement joins TRBV5-1 to TRBJ2-1, with D maybe TRBD2 (5 bases). Trimming removed 0 bases at V and 5 bases at J, with 12 bases between. There are 15 residues in the CDR3. CDR1 is SGHRS and CDR2 is YFSETQ in the germline V gene. CDR3 coding DNA: TGCGCCAGCAGCTTGGGTGCCGGGGTGAACAATGAGCAGTTCTTC. It encodes CASSLGAGVNNEQFF. Full variable domain (missing parts from reference TRBV5-1 and TRBJ2-1): KAGVTQTPRYLIKTRGQQVTLSCSPISGHRSVSWYQQTPGQGLQFLFEYFSETQRNKGNFPGRFSGRQFSNSRSEMNVSTLELGDSALYLCASSLGAGVNNEQFFGPGTRLTVL.

V usage is TRBV19 and J usage is TRBJ2-7, with 12 bases that match TRBD1. The CDR3 length is 12 residues. The germline V gene has CDR1 LNHDA and CDR2 SQIVND (reference sequence). V lost 9 bases, J lost 7 bases, and 4 bases stayed unmatched. The CDR3 DNA follows: TGTGCCAGCCGGGACAGGGGGCTGGAGCAGTACTTC. It yields the protein CASRDRGLEQYF.

This clone was counted a single time. This chain uses TRBV4-2 with TRBJ2-7; 8 nucleotides line up with TRBD2. CDR1 and CDR2 (germline): LGHNA, YNFKEQ. This CDR3 comprises 14 residues. V was pared by 8 bases and J by 5 bases, with 11 bases of the junction left unmatched. This CDR3 is CASPNKRESDEQYF. CDR3 sequence (DNA): TGTGCCAGCCCAAACAAGCGGGAGAGCGACGAGCAGTACTTC.

The chain employs TRBV19 and TRBJ2-7; no clear D gene. The CDR3 runs to 13 residues. Trimming took off 9 bases at V and 0 bases at J, with 12 bases between the two ends. Per germline, CDR1 LNHDA and CDR2 SQIVND (reference sequence). The CDR3: CASQYSYSYEQYF. The CDR3 coding sequence is TGTGCCAGCCAATACAGCTACTCCTACGAGCAGTACTTC.

The count of this clone is one. V usage is TRBV3-1 (or the pseudogene TRBV3-2) and J usage is TRBJ2-2; 10 nucleotides match TRBD2. J lost 6 bases, V lost 4 bases, and 8 bases had no gene match. The CDR3 loop spans 16 amino acids. The germline CDR1 and CDR2 sequences are LGHDT and YNNKEL (reference sequence). The CDR3 reads CASSPSSGSGAGELFF. DNA of the CDR3: TGTGCCAGCAGCCCCTCTAGCGGGAGCGGGGCCGGGGAGCTGTTTTTT.

This chain joins TRBV5-1 and TRBJ2-1; no clear D gene. CDR1 SGHRS and CDR2 YFSETQ come from the germline V gene. This CDR3 has 13 amino acids. Between the trimmed V and J ends, which lost 0 bases and 9 bases, there was a span of 10 bases. CDR3 sequence reads: CASSLALPGEQFF. The CDR3 DNA is TGCGCCAGCAGCTTGGCCCTACCCGGTGAGCAGTTCTTC.

The chain has TRBV5-6 and TRBJ2-7, with 8 bases identical to TRBD1. The V gene's germline CDR1 is SGHDT and CDR2 YYEEEE. Trimming at V came to 5 bases and at J to 7 bases, leaving 8 bases not matched to a gene. This CDR3 region has 13 residues. CDR3 protein: CASSPGTGLEQYF. The CDR3 DNA reads TGTGCCAGCAGTCCCGGGACAGGTTTGGAGCAGTACTTC.

V and J are TRBV7-2 and TRBJ1-2; 10 bases align to TRBD1. From germline, CDR1 is SGHTA and CDR2 FQGNSA. This CDR3 has 16 amino acids. V trimming: 4 bases; J trimming: 8 bases; junction bases outside the gene matches: 13. CDR3 nucleotides: TGTGCCAGCAGCTCCCTCCTGACAGGGGGCATGTGGGGCTACACCTTC. Translation: CASSSLLTGGMWGYTF.

The V call is TRBV19, the J call TRBJ1-6; a possible D gene is TRBD1 (5 bases). Trimming took 2 bases from V and 8 from J, leaving 13 bases between them. CDR1 and CDR2 from the germline V gene are LNHDA and SQIVND (reference sequence). The CDR3 extends over 15 amino acids. CDR3 in DNA: TGTGCCAGTAGTATATCGGGGGACCGGGATTCACCCCTCCACTTT. Encoded protein: CASSISGDRDSPLHF. The variable domain in full, completed from reference TRBV19 and TRBJ1-6, reads DGGITQSPKYLFRKEGQNVTLSCEQNLNHDAMYWYRQDPGQGLRLIYYSQIVNDFQKGDIAEGYSVSREKKESFPLTVTSAQKNPTAFYLCASSISGDRDSPLHFGNGTRLTVT.

On this clone: One junction end does not reproduce the germline sequence, and a read error may be involved. The rearrangement links TRBV10-3 to TRBJ2-7; TRBD2 aligns across 13 bases. CDR3 length equals 16 residues. Germline CDR1 and CDR2: ENHRY and SYGVKD. The CDR3 coding sequence is TGTGCCATCAGTGAATCCACCGGGACTAGCGGGACCCCGCCCGACTTC. This encodes CAISESTGTSGTPPDF.

The V gene is TRBV4-1, the J gene TRBJ2-1; 10 positions match TRBD2. The CDR3 extends over 22 amino acids. The V gene end was trimmed by 1 base and the J gene end by 5 bases; junction bases not matched to a gene: 23. Germline-derived CDR1 and CDR2 are MGHRA and YSYEKL. The CDR3, as DNA: TGCGCCAGCAGCCAAGTTGGGCTAGCGGGGGCTAAAGGGTTCGGGATCCACAATGAGCAGTTCTTC. Translating it yields CASSQVGLAGAKGFGIHNEQFF.

The chain links TRBV28 to TRBJ1-2; possibly TRBD1 for D (5 bases). The CDR3 is 14 residues long. Trimming left V 4 bases short and J 1 base short, with 10 bases between. Germline CDR1 is MDHEN and CDR2 is SYDVKM. Here the CDR3 reads CASSWGGINYGYTF. The CDR3 coding sequence is TGTGCCAGCAGTTGGGGGGGGATTAACTATGGCTACACCTTC.

This chain links TRBV6-2 or TRBV6-3 with TRBJ2-1; TRBD2 is a possible D gene (6 bases). Germline V gives CDR1 MNHEY, CDR2 SVGEGT. The CDR3 length is 13 residues. Trimming shortened V by 5 bases and J by 6 bases, and 11 bases separated the two germline ends. CDR3 nucleotides: TGTGCCAGCAGTCTGTGGAGGGGCAATGAGCAGTTCTTC. Its protein product is CASSLWRGNEQFF.

This clone was picked up one time. V gene TRBV7-2 combines with J gene TRBJ1-6; D is uncertain. The CDR3 totals 15 residues. From germline, CDR1 is SGHTA and CDR2 FQGNSA. Trimming removed 0 bases at V and 9 bases at J, with 12 bases between. In DNA form, the CDR3 reads TGTGCCAGCAGCTTAGCCGGGTTTGATACTTCACCCCTCCACTTT. It translates to CASSLAGFDTSPLHF.

In this sample, this clone turned up once. Other DNA sequences from this sample encode an identical CDR3 as well. The genes are TRBV2 and TRBJ1-2; TRBD1 might be the D (5 bases). Trimming took off 5 bases at V and 1 base at J, with 8 bases between the two ends. Germline lookup yields CDR1 SNHLY and CDR2 FYNNEI. The CDR3 runs 13 residues. The CDR3 DNA follows: TGTGCCAGCAGTCCCGACAGTAACTATGGCTACACCTTC. It translates to CASSPDSNYGYTF.

This sequence joins TRBV7-3 and TRBJ2-1, with 14 bases fitting TRBD2. This CDR3 contains 18 residues. Germline assignment: CDR1 SGHTA and CDR2 FQGTGA. Trimming at V came to 5 bases and at J to 4 bases, leaving 10 bases not matched to a gene. The CDR3 nucleotides read TGTGCCAGCAGCCTGCGTTCCGGGACTAGCGGGGGATACAATGAGCAGTTCTTC. Its protein is CASSLRSGTSGGYNEQFF.

This chain uses TRBV18 with TRBJ1-1, with 7 bases matching TRBD1. The germline V gene encodes CDR1 KGHSH and CDR2 LQKENI. CDR3 length: 12 amino acids. V was clipped by 3 bases and J by 10 bases; unmatched bases: 5. The CDR3 bases are TGTGCCAGCTCACCTGACAGGGACGTAGCTTTCTTT. It codes for CASSPDRDVAFF.

This chain joins TRBV6-2 or TRBV6-3 and TRBJ2-1; 13 bases fit TRBD2. The CDR3 totals 15 residues. The trim removed 6 bases at V and 6 bases at J, leaving 5 bases unmatched. The germline gives CDR1 MNHEY, CDR2 SVGEGT. The CDR3 spells CASSGLAGVGNEQFF. As DNA, the CDR3 is TGTGCCAGCAGCGGACTAGCGGGAGTGGGCAATGAGCAGTTCTTC.

The chain joins TRBV27 to TRBJ2-3; TRBD2 agrees at 13 bases. The ends lost 3 bases at V and 0 bases at J; junction bases unmatched: 9. Germline V lookup: CDR1 MNHEY, CDR2 SMNVEV (reference sequence). CDR3 length equals 19 residues. CDR3 DNA sequence: TGTGCCAGCAGTTTCGGACTAGCGGGAGTGGGTCTTAGCACAGATACGCAGTATTTT. This sequence encodes CASSFGLAGVGLSTDTQYF.

This chain links TRBV6-2 or TRBV6-3 with TRBJ2-1; 10 bases are a match to TRBD2. Germline V gene sequence: CDR1 MNHEY, CDR2 SVGEGT. This CDR3 has 18 amino acids. V lost 2 bases to trimming and J lost 7 bases; unmatched junction nucleotides: 14. The CDR3 sequence is CASSYDPRELAGLNEQFF. CDR3 coding DNA: TGTGCCAGCAGTTACGACCCCAGAGAACTAGCGGGATTAAATGAGCAGTTCTTC.

J is TRBJ2-1 and V is TRBV7-8; tentative D call: TRBD1 (6 bases). Trimming removed 0 bases from V and 7 bases from J, with 10 bases in between. Germline CDR1 is SGHVS and CDR2 is FQNEAQ. CDR3 length: 14 residues. CDR3: CASSLATGSNEQFF. The DNA of the CDR3 is TGTGCCAGCAGCTTAGCAACAGGGAGTAATGAGCAGTTCTTC.

The genes are TRBV7-6 and TRBJ2-7; 12 bases map to TRBD1. Per germline, CDR1 SGHVS and CDR2 FNYEAQ. Unmatched junction bases numbered 4, after V lost 1 base and J lost 3 bases. This CDR3 spans 16 amino acids. CDR3 sequence reads: CASSLDGDRGLYEQYF. Written as DNA, the CDR3 is TGTGCCAGCAGCTTAGACGGGGACAGGGGGCTCTACGAGCAGTACTTC.

The CDR3 nucleotides read TGTGCCTGGAGTCGACCCTGGAGGGAGCAGTACTTC. It is translated as CAWSRPWREQYF. The chain uses TRBV30 and TRBJ2-7; D may be TRBD2 (5 bases). The V and J ends lost 2 bases and 7 bases respectively, with 12 bases between them. Germline V gives CDR1 GTSNPN, CDR2 SVGIG (reference sequence). The CDR3 runs 12 residues.

In its sample, this clone was seen a few times. The chain uses TRBV4-1 and TRBJ1-2; 8 bases are a match to TRBD1. Germline CDR1 and CDR2: MGHRA and YSYEKL. This CDR3 has 15 residues. Unmatched junction bases numbered 7, after V lost 3 bases and J lost 4 bases. The CDR3 is CASSQLGQGAYGYTF. In DNA, the CDR3 is TGCGCCAGCAGCCAGCTTGGGCAGGGGGCCTATGGCTACACCTTC.

The J gene is TRBJ1-5, the V gene TRBV28; D is undetermined. Trimming took 4 bases from V and 0 from J, leaving 13 bases between them. Germline V gene data show CDR1 as MDHEN and CDR2 as SYDVKM. This CDR3 region has 16 residues. The CDR3 spells CASSYILWASNQPQHF. The CDR3, as DNA: TGTGCCAGCAGTTATATTCTATGGGCTAGCAATCAGCCCCAGCATTTT.

The rearrangement uses TRBV14 and TRBJ1-2, with D tentatively TRBD1 (6 bases). The CDR3 length is 15 residues. V gave up 3 bases and J gave up 4 bases, with 15 bases separating them. Germline CDR1 is SGHDN and CDR2 is FVKESK. The CDR3 DNA is TGTGCCAGCAGCCATTATCAGGGGTACCGCTATGGCTACACCTTC. This gives the protein CASSHYQGYRYGYTF.

The rearrangement links TRBV24-1 to TRBJ2-7, with 10 bases aligning to TRBD1. Germline V CDR1 and CDR2: KGHDR, SFDVKD. This CDR3 has 16 residues. V gave up 2 bases and J gave up 5 bases; unmatched junction bases: 8. CDR3 coding DNA: TGTGCCACCAGTGATTCCGGGACAGGGGTTGCCGACGAGCAGTACTTC. Its translation: CATSDSGTGVADEQYF.

This clone was seen only once. The chain links TRBV6-5 to TRBJ2-7, with TRBD1 as a possible D gene (6 bases). Trimming cost V 0 bases and J 2 bases, with 8 bases left between them. This CDR3 has 14 residues. Germline CDR1 is MNHEY and CDR2 is SVGAGI. CDR3 protein: CASSYSWGPYEQYF. The CDR3 region has the DNA TGTGCCAGCAGTTACTCTTGGGGGCCCTACGAGCAGTACTTC.